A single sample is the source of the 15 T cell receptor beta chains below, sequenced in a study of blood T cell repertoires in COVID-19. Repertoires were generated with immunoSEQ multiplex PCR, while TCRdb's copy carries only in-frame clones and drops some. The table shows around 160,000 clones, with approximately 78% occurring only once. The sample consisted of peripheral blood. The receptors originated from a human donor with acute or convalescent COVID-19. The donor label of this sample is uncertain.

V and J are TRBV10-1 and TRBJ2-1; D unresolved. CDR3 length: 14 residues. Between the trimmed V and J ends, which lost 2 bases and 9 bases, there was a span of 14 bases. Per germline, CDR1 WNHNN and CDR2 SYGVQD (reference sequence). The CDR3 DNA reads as TGCGCCAGCAGTGAGACAGCCCGCATGGGTGAGCAGTTCTTC. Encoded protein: CASSETARMGEQFF.

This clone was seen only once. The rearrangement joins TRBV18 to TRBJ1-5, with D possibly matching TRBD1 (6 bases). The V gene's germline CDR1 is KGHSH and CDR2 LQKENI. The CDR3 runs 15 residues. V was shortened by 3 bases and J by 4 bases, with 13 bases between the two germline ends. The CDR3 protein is CASSPGGQNNQPQHF. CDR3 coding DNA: TGTGCCAGCTCACCGGGGGGGCAGAATAATCAGCCCCAGCATTTT.

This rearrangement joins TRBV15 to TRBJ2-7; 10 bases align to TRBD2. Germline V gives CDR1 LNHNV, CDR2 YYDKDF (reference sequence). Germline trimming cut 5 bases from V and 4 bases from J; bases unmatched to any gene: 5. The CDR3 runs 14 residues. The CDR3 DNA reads TGTGCCACCAGCCGGAGCGGGGGGGCATACGAGCAGTACTTC. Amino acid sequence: CATSRSGGAYEQYF.

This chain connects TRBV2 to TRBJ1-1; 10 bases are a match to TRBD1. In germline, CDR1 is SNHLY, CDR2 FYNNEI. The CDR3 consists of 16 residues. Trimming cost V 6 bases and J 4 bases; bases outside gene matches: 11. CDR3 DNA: TGTGCCAGCAGCCGCCGACAGGGGGCGTTTGGCACTGAAGCTTTCTTT. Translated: CASSRRQGAFGTEAFF.

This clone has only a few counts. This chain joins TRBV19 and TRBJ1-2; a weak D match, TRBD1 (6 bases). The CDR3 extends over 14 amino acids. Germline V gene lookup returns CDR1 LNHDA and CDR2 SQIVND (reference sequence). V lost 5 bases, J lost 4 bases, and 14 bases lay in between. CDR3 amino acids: CASSAPGQSYGYTF. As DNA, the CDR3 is TGTGCCAGTAGTGCCCCGGGACAAAGCTATGGCTACACCTTC.

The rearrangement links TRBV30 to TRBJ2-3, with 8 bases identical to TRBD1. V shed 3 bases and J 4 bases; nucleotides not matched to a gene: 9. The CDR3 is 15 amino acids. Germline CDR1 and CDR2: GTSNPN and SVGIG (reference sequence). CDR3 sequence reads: CAWSDGQGVSDTQYF. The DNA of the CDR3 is TGTGCCTGGAGCGACGGACAGGGAGTTTCAGATACGCAGTATTTT.

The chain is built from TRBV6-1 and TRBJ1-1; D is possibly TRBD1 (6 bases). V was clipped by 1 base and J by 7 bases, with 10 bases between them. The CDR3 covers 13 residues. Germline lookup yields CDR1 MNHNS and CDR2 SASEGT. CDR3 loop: CASSEGTVGEAFF. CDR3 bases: TGTGCCAGCAGTGAAGGGACAGTTGGTGAAGCTTTCTTT.

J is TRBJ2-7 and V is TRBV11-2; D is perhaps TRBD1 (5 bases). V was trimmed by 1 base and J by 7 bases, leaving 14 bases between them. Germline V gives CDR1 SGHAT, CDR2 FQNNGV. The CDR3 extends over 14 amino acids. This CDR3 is CASSLGQGSNEQYF. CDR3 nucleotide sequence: TGTGCCAGCAGCTTAGGGCAGGGATCCAATGAGCAGTACTTC.

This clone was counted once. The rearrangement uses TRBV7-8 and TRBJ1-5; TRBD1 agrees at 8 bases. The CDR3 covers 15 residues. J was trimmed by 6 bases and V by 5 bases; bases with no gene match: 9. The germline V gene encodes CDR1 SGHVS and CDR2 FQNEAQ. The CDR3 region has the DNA TGTGCCAGCAGCACTGGACAGGGAGGGGGTCAGCCCCAGCATTTT. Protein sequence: CASSTGQGGGQPQHF.

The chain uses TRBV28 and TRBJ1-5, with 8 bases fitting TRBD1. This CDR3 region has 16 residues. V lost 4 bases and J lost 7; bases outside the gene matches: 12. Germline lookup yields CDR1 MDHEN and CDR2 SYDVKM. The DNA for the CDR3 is TGTGCCAGCAGTTCAGCCGGACAGGGTTTGGGACAGCCCCAGCATTTT. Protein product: CASSSAGQGLGQPQHF. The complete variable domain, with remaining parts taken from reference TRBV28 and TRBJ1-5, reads DVKVTQSSRYLVKRTGEKVFLECVQDMDHENMFWYRQDPGLGLRLIYFSYDVKMKEKGDIPEGYSVSREKKERFSLILESASTNQTSMYLCASSSAGQGLGQPQHFGDGTRLSIL.

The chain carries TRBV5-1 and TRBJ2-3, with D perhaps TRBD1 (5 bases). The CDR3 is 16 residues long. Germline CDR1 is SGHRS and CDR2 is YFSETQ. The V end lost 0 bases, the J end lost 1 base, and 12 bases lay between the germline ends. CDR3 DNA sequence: TGCGCCAGCAGCTTGGGCGGACACCCACGCACAGATACGCAGTATTTT. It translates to CASSLGGHPRTDTQYF.

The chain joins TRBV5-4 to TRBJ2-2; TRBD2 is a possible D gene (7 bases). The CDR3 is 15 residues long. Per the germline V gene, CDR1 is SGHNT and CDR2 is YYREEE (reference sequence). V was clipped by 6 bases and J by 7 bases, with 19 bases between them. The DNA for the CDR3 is TGTGCCAGCACCCATCGACGGGGGGCGGGCGGGGAGCTGTTTTTT. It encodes CASTHRRGAGGELFF.

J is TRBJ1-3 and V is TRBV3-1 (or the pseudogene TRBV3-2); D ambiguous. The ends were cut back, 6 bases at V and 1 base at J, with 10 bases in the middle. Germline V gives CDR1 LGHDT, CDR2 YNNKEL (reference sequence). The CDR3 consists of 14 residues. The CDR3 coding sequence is TGTGCCAGCAGTTCTATATCTTCTGGAAACACCATATATTTT. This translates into CASSSISSGNTIYF.

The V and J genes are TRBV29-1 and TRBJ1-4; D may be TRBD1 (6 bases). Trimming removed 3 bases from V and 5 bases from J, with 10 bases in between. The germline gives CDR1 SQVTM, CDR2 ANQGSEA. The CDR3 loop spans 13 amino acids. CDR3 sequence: CSVEGHLNEKLFF. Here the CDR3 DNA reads TGCAGCGTTGAGGGACACCTCAATGAAAAACTGTTTTTT.

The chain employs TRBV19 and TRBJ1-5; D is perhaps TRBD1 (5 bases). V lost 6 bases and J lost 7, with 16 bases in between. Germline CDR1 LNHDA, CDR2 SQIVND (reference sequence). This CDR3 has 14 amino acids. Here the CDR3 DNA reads TGTGCCAGTAGCGGGGGGTACGAGAACCAGCCCCAGCATTTT. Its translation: CASSGGYENQPQHF.